A single sample gave rise to the 12 T cell receptor beta chains below, sequenced in a study of blood T cell repertoires in COVID-19. The assay was immunoSEQ multiplex PCR, and TCRdb's table has in-frame clones only and misses some. The repertoire has 85,000 to 120,000 clones, around 80% of them found once; the top ten carry around 14%. Specimen: peripheral blood. Receptor source: an older woman with acute or convalescent COVID-19.

The chain employs TRBV2 and TRBJ1-6; 7 positions agree with TRBD1. The germline V gene encodes CDR1 SNHLY and CDR2 FYNNEI. CDR3 length: 14 amino acids. The trim removed 9 bases at V and 6 bases at J, leaving 8 bases unmatched. The CDR3 loop reads CASLYRGGNSPLHF. CDR3 nucleotide sequence: TGTGCCAGTTTATACAGGGGCGGTAATTCACCCCTCCACTTT.

The chain combines TRBV11-2 with TRBJ1-1, with D hard to call. V lost 2 bases and J lost 1, with 8 bases in between. CDR3 size: 14 residues. The germline V gene has CDR1 SGHAT and CDR2 FQNNGV. This CDR3 is CASSLNSGNTEAFF. For the CDR3, the DNA is TGTGCCAGCAGCTTAAACTCGGGGAACACTGAAGCTTTCTTT. Drawing the rest from reference TRBV11-2 and TRBJ1-1, the complete variable domain is EAGVAQSPRYKIIEKRQSVAFWCNPISGHATLYWYQQILGQGPKLLIQFQNNGVVDDSQLPKDRFSAERLKGVDSTLKIQPAKLEDSAVYLCASSLNSGNTEAFFGQGTRLTVV.

The CDR3 spells CASSLVSGGDYGYTF. For the CDR3, the DNA is TGCGCCAGCAGCTTGGTCTCCGGCGGGGACTATGGCTACACCTTC. This chain links TRBV5-1 with TRBJ1-2; D is ambiguous. V gave up 0 bases and J gave up 3 bases, with 12 bases separating them. Germline V gives CDR1 SGHRS, CDR2 YFSETQ. This CDR3 contains 15 residues.

For this clone: The junction and the germline gene differ at one end; a read error may be behind it. The chain is built from TRBV6-5 and TRBJ1-1, with 8 bases fitting TRBD1. The CDR3 extends over 14 amino acids. The germline gives CDR1 MNHEY, CDR2 SVGAGI. The CDR3 region is CASSNSGGFTEAFF. CDR3 coding DNA: TGTGCCAGCAGTAACTCAGGGGGCTTCACTGAAGCTTTCTTT.

The chain recombines TRBV6-5 with TRBJ1-5, with D possibly matching TRBD1 (6 bases). The length of the CDR3 is 14 residues. Trimming stripped 6 bases from V and 5 bases from J, with 14 bases between. Germline CDR1 is MNHEY and CDR2 is SVGAGI. DNA for the CDR3: TGTGCCAGCAGGGACAGCTCCTGGGATCAGCCCCAGCATTTT. This translates into CASRDSSWDQPQHF.

The V gene is TRBV7-9, the J gene TRBJ2-2; D is undetermined. Between the trimmed V and J ends, which lost 3 bases and 3 bases, there was a span of 8 bases. CDR1 and CDR2 from the germline V gene are SEHNR and FQNEAQ (reference sequence). This CDR3 contains 14 residues. As DNA, the CDR3 is TGTGCCAGCAGCTTTGAACAGTACACCGGGGAGCTGTTTTTT. This codes for CASSFEQYTGELFF.

The gene calls are TRBV21-1 and TRBJ1-3; the DNA was not used to check the table's D call, TRBD1. TRBV21-1 is a pseudogene segment. The CDR3 spans 16 residues. CDR3 sequence (DNA): TGTGCCAGTTACACCCCGAAACCTTACTCTGGAAACACCATATATTTT. Encoded protein: CASYTPKPYSGNTIYF.

Written as DNA, the CDR3 is TGTGCCAGCAGCCAAGGACAGGGGAATTTAGGTCAGCCCCAGCATTTT. Protein product: CASSQGQGNLGQPQHF. This chain connects TRBV9 to TRBJ1-5; 9 nucleotides align to TRBD1. Germline lookup yields CDR1 SGDLS and CDR2 YYNGEE. V shed 4 bases, J shed 6 bases, and the junction held 11 bases outside the gene matches. CDR3 length equals 16 residues.

V usage is TRBV15 and J usage is TRBJ1-4; no firm D call. The length of the CDR3 is 15 residues. Germline V gene data show CDR1 as LNHNV and CDR2 as YYDKDF (reference sequence). Trimming cost V 3 bases and J 7 bases, with 15 bases left between them. CDR3 loop: CATSRSTGVSEKLFF. CDR3 in DNA: TGTGCCACCAGCAGGAGTACGGGAGTAAGTGAAAAACTGTTTTTT.

In its sample, this clone was seen once. The chain links TRBV18 to TRBJ1-1; D is unresolved. Deletions cut 1 base from V and 0 bases from J, with 6 bases between. CDR3 length: 14 amino acids. Looked up from germline, CDR1 is KGHSH and CDR2 is LQKENI. The CDR3 spells CASSPLQLNTEAFF. Here the CDR3 DNA reads TGTGCCAGCTCACCACTCCAGTTGAACACTGAAGCTTTCTTT.

The V gene is TRBV4-2, the J gene TRBJ2-3; TRBD2 matches at 12 bases. Germline trimming cut 3 bases from V and 3 bases from J; bases unmatched to any gene: 4. This CDR3 contains 16 residues. CDR1 is LGHNA, CDR2 YNFKEQ, per germline. The CDR3 spells CASSQQTSGRTDTQYF. The CDR3 bases are TGTGCCAGCAGCCAGCAGACTAGCGGGAGAACAGATACGCAGTATTTT.

This chain connects TRBV2 to TRBJ1-1, with a possible D match to TRBD1 (5 bases). This CDR3 is built from 12 residues. Germline-derived CDR1 and CDR2 are SNHLY and FYNNEI. The germline V and J ends were trimmed by 6 bases and 7 bases, with 12 bases remaining between them. CDR3 nucleotides: TGTGCCAGCAGGGCCAGGGCCGGTGAAGCTTTCTTT. It yields the protein CASRARAGEAFF.